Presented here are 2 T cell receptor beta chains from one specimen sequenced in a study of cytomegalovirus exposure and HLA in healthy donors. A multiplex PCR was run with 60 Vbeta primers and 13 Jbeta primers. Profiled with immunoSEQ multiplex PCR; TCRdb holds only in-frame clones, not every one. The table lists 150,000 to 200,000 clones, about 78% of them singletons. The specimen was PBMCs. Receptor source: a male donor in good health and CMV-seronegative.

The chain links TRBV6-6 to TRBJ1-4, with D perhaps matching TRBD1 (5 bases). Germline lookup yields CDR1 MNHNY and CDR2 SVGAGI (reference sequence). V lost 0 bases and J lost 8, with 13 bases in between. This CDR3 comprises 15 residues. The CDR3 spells CASSYSSGLGEKLFF. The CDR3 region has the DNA TGTGCCAGCAGTTACTCGTCGGGACTCGGGGAAAAACTGTTTTTT.

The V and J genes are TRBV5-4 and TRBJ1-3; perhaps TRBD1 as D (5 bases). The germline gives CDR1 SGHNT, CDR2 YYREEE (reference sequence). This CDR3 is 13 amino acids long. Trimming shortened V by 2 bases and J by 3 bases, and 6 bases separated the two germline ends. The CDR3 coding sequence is TGTGCCAGCAGCTTAAGGGGTGGAAACACCATATATTTT. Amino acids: CASSLRGGNTIYF.